A single sample gave rise to the 8 T cell receptor beta chains below, sequenced in a study of blood T cell repertoires in COVID-19. Sequencing was performed with immunoSEQ multiplex PCR; in TCRdb, only in-frame clones are kept and a portion is missing. The sample shows around 300,000 clones, around 87% of them seen only once. Material: peripheral blood. Receptors originate from a woman aged 40 to 50 with COVID-19, enrolled during active disease.

The chain joins TRBV7-9 to TRBJ2-7; weak D call: TRBD1 (6 bases). CDR1 SEHNR and CDR2 FQNEAQ come from the germline V gene (reference sequence). With 5 bases removed from V and 3 bases from J, the gap between germline ends came to 14 bases. There are 14 residues in the CDR3. The CDR3 nucleotides read TGTGCCAGCAGCCTAGAGGGGGACGGCTACGAGCAGTACTTC. It specifies CASSLEGDGYEQYF.

The chain couples TRBV30 to TRBJ2-7, with a possible D match to TRBD2 (6 bases). CDR3 length: 13 residues. V lost 4 bases, J lost 3 bases, and 13 bases lay in between. Germline CDR1 and CDR2: GTSNPN and SVGIG (reference sequence). DNA of the CDR3: TGTGCCTGGACTGGAGGGTCCCGCTACGAGCAGTACTTC. It translates to CAWTGGSRYEQYF.

This chain links TRBV7-2 with TRBJ1-1; D remains unclear. The CDR3 length is 13 residues. Germline loops: CDR1 SGHTA, CDR2 FQGNSA. The V gene lost 3 bases and the J gene lost 1 base, with 6 bases spanning the gap. The CDR3 here is CASSFAENTEAFF. CDR3 coding DNA: TGTGCCAGCAGCTTTGCAGAGAACACTGAAGCTTTCTTT.

V usage is TRBV6-5 and J usage is TRBJ1-3; D not resolved. V gave up 2 bases and J gave up 8 bases, with 10 bases separating them. Per germline, CDR1 MNHEY and CDR2 SVGAGI. The CDR3 extends over 13 amino acids. The CDR3 spells CASSYKERDTIYF. CDR3 in DNA: TGTGCCAGCAGTTACAAGGAGAGGGACACCATATATTTT.

CDR3 coding DNA: TGCGCCAGCAGTCGGGGCGTTTTGGGTAATCAGCCCCAGCATTTT. Its protein is CASSRGVLGNQPQHF. V is TRBV23-1 and J is TRBJ1-5, with a weak D call TRBD1 (5 bases). TRBV23-1 is treated as an ORF (open reading frame) with a function not yet certain. This CDR3 has 15 amino acids. V lost 4 bases and J 4 bases, leaving 14 bases between the germline ends.

The V gene is TRBV7-2, the J gene TRBJ1-2; weak D call: TRBD1 (6 bases). The CDR3 contains 14 residues. Trimming took 2 bases from V and 4 from J, leaving 11 bases between them. Germline V gene data show CDR1 as SGHTA and CDR2 as FQGNSA. CDR3 nucleotides: TGTGCCAGCAGCTTAAAGGGGGAGACCTATGGCTACACCTTC. Its translation: CASSLKGETYGYTF.

J is TRBJ1-2 and V is TRBV5-1; 10 bases line up with TRBD1. Unmatched junction bases numbered 6, after V lost 0 bases and J lost 7 bases. The CDR3 contains 15 residues. Germline V gives CDR1 SGHRS, CDR2 YFSETQ. The CDR3 protein is CASSLARQGAGGYTF. DNA of the CDR3: TGCGCCAGCAGCTTGGCCAGACAGGGGGCAGGTGGCTACACCTTC. The full variable domain, with the rest looked up from reference TRBV5-1 and TRBJ1-2, is KAGVTQTPRYLIKTRGQQVTLSCSPISGHRSVSWYQQTPGQGLQFLFEYFSETQRNKGNFPGRFSGRQFSNSRSEMNVSTLELGDSALYLCASSLARQGAGGYTFGSGTRLTVV.

The gene calls are TRBV28 and TRBJ2-1, with TRBD2 matching over 10 bases. CDR3 length: 14 amino acids. The V segment lost 4 bases and the J segment 7 bases; nucleotides outside the gene matches: 4. From germline, CDR1 is MDHEN and CDR2 SYDVKM. The CDR3 DNA reads TGTGCCAGCAGTTCTAGCGGGAGAGAGAATGAGCAGTTCTTC. As protein: CASSSSGRENEQFF. The whole variable domain, remainder taken from reference TRBV28 and TRBJ2-1, is DVKVTQSSRYLVKRTGEKVFLECVQDMDHENMFWYRQDPGLGLRLIYFSYDVKMKEKGDIPEGYSVSREKKERFSLILESASTNQTSMYLCASSSSGRENEQFFGPGTRLTVL.